The rows below give T cell receptor beta chains drawn from one sample of a study of T cells in Graves' hyperthyroidism and ophthalmopathy. TCRdb passed the multiplex PCR reads through MiXCR, listing each CDR3 protein once. The sample includes about 200,000 distinct CDR3 sequences, 17% of them seen just once. The material sequenced was blood. The receptors were sampled from a woman in her 50s with Graves' hyperthyroidism. Both conserved end residues are part of each CDR3. D genes are given only for firm matches. Only some rows state a clone size, as once, few, many or a class for expanded clones.

CDR3 DNA	CDR3 protein	clone size	D gene	V gene	J gene
TGTGCCAGCAGCTCGGGACAGTTAATGTTCTTC	CASSSGQLMFF	once	TRBD1	TRBV13	TRBJ2-1
TGCGCCAGCAGCTTGGAGACTAAATCGGGCAATGAGCAGTTCTTC	CASSLETKSGNEQFF	many	.	TRBV5-1	TRBJ2-1
TGTGCCAGCAGTTACGGGACCTCCTACAATGAGCAGTTCTTC	CASSYGTSYNEQFF	once	.	TRBV6-2/TRBV6-3	TRBJ2-1
TGTGCCAGCAGTGGGTCGCGCGGAACAGGGGAGGAGCAGTACTTC	CASSGSRGTGEEQYF	few	TRBD1	TRBV2	TRBJ2-7
TGTGCCAGCAGCCCTCAATGGGGGACCTACAATGAGCAGTTCTTC	CASSPQWGTYNEQFF	.	.	TRBV28	TRBJ2-1
TGTGCCAGCACCCAAGATAGCAATCAGCCCCAGCATTTT	CASTQDSNQPQHF	many	.	TRBV6-1	TRBJ1-5
TGTGCCAGCAGCTCACTAGAGCGGGAATGGTACAATGAGCAGTTCTTC	CASSSLEREWYNEQFF	many	TRBD2	TRBV7-9	TRBJ2-1
TGTGCCAGCAAGCCATCATCCGTCGGGGGTACAGATACGCAGTATTTT	CASKPSSVGGTDTQYF	once	.	TRBV3-1	TRBJ2-3
TGTGCCAGCAGCCAAGCCGGCAGGGGCTACGAGCAGTACTTC	CASSQAGRGYEQYF	many	.	TRBV4-2	TRBJ2-7
TGTGCCAGCAGTAAAGCGGATAGCACAGATACGCAGTATTTT	CASSKADSTDTQYF	.	.	TRBV28	TRBJ2-3
TGTGCCAGCAGCCCGAGCGGGAGTATTTGGACAGATACGCAGTATTTT	CASSPSGSIWTDTQYF	many	TRBD2	TRBV7-9	TRBJ2-3
TGTGCCATCGGTGGCGGGGGAACCGGGGAGCTGTTTTTT	CAIGGGGTGELFF	many	TRBD2	TRBV10-3	TRBJ2-2
TGTGCTAGTGGTTCGGCCCGAGACAGCTTCCAAGAGACCCAGTACTTC	CASGSARDSFQETQYF	.	.	TRBV12-5	TRBJ2-5
TGTGCCAGCAGCTCCTCAAGACTAGCGGGGTCCTACGAGCAGTACTTC	CASSSSRLAGSYEQYF	few	TRBD2	TRBV7-2	TRBJ2-7
TGTGCCAGCAGCGATGGGACAGCTGCAACTAATGAAAAACTGTTTTTT	CASSDGTAATNEKLFF	.	TRBD1	TRBV7-6	TRBJ1-4
TGTGCCAGCAGTCCGCAGGGACTAGCGGGAGGTGAGCAGTTCTTC	CASSPQGLAGGEQFF	few	TRBD2	TRBV6-2/TRBV6-3	TRBJ2-1
TGTGCCAGCAAAACACAGACAATGAACACTGAAGCTTTCTTT	CASKTQTMNTEAFF	many	.	TRBV28	TRBJ1-1
TGTGCCAGCAGTACCCTCGGACAGGCCGAAGAGACCCAGTACTTC	CASSTLGQAEETQYF	many	TRBD1	TRBV12-3/TRBV12-4	TRBJ2-5
TGTGCCACCAGTAGGACAGGGACTAACACCGGGGAGCTGTTTTTT	CATSRTGTNTGELFF	.	TRBD1	TRBV24-1	TRBJ2-2
TGTGCCAGCAGTTTATTGGGGGCGGGTTTTGGCTACACCTTC	CASSLLGAGFGYTF	.	.	TRBV27	TRBJ1-2
TGTGCCAGCAGCGATAGCGGGAGCTCCGTCACACAAGAGACCCAGTACTTC	CASSDSGSSVTQETQYF	many	TRBD2	TRBV3-1	TRBJ2-5
TGCAGTGCTAGCGGGCCCAGTTACGAGCAGTACTTC	CSASGPSYEQYF	.	.	TRBV20-1	TRBJ2-7
TGTGCCATCAGTGATCGGGACGAGCAGTACTTC	CAISDRDEQYF	.	.	TRBV10-3	TRBJ2-7
TGTGCCAGCAGTTCCCTCCCACAGGGGAGCAATCAGCCCCAGCATTTT	CASSSLPQGSNQPQHF	many	TRBD1	TRBV28	TRBJ1-5
TGTGCCAGCAGTTTAGGCGCAGGGAAAAAACTAGATGAGCAGTTCTTC	CASSLGAGKKLDEQFF	many	.	TRBV12-3/TRBV12-4	TRBJ2-1
TGTGCCAGCAGTTTATCGGGGACAGGGGGCCTCTTGTCGGACACTGAAGCTTTCTTT	CASSLSGTGGLLSDTEAFF	many	TRBD1	TRBV27	TRBJ1-1
TGTGCCTGGAGTGTATCTGGGGGGGATAGCAATCAGCCCCAGCATTTT	CAWSVSGGDSNQPQHF	many	.	TRBV30	TRBJ1-5
TGTGCCAGCAGTTTACGAGGAGCAGATACGCAGTATTTT	CASSLRGADTQYF	few	.	TRBV27	TRBJ2-3
TGTGCCAGCAGTTTATGGTGGAGGGCGGGATTACCCTACAATGAGCAGTTCTTC	CASSLWWRAGLPYNEQFF	many	.	TRBV28	TRBJ2-1
TGTGCCAGCAGTGGGGGATACTACGAGCAGTACTTC	CASSGGYYEQYF	.	.	TRBV28	TRBJ2-7
TGTGCCAGCAGCCTCACACAACTAGCGGGAGGGAGAGAGGCCCAGTACTTC	CASSLTQLAGGREAQYF	.	TRBD2	TRBV5-4	TRBJ2-5
TGCAGTGCTGGCGACAGAATCGCAACTAATGAAAAACTGTTTTTT	CSAGDRIATNEKLFF	.	.	TRBV20-1	TRBJ1-4
TGTGCCAGCAGCAAAGGGGATTACTATGGCTACACCTTC	CASSKGDYYGYTF	many	.	TRBV6-1	TRBJ1-2
TGCAGTGCTAGAGAGGGGACAGCTAGAAACACTGAAGCTTTCTTT	CSAREGTARNTEAFF	.	TRBD1	TRBV20-1	TRBJ1-1
TGTGCCAGCACTGCATGGAGCAATCAGCCCCAGCATTTT	CASTAWSNQPQHF	.	.	TRBV2	TRBJ1-5
TGTGCCAGCAGAGCCCGGCAGGGACAGGGATTCGGAAACACTGAAGCTTTCTTT	CASRARQGQGFGNTEAFF	.	TRBD1	TRBV27	TRBJ1-1
TGTGCCAGCAGTCCCAAGGGGGGTCTCTTCAATCAGCCCCAGCATTTT	CASSPKGGLFNQPQHF	.	.	TRBV12-3/TRBV12-4	TRBJ1-5
TGTGCCAGCAGCGCCCAACCAGGGTATGAGCAGTACTTC	CASSAQPGYEQYF	many	.	TRBV7-3	TRBJ2-7
TGCAGGGGGGACAGGGGGGTGGGCACTGAAGCTTTCTTT	CRGDRGVGTEAFF	few	TRBD1	TRBV29-1	TRBJ1-1
TGTGCCAGCAGCCAACAGGGGCGGAATGAAAAACTGTTTTTT	CASSQQGRNEKLFF	many	.	TRBV3-1	TRBJ1-4
TGTGCCAGCACCCGGGACAGGAAGCACCTTGAAGCTTTCTTT	CASTRDRKHLEAFF	.	TRBD1	TRBV12-3/TRBV12-4	TRBJ1-1
TGTGCCTGGGACGGGCTAGCGGGACTCAGTGAGCAGTTCTTC	CAWDGLAGLSEQFF	many	TRBD2	TRBV30	TRBJ2-1
TGTGCCAGCAGCTTCACCATCTCCGAGCAGTACTTC	CASSFTISEQYF	many	.	TRBV11-3	TRBJ2-7
TGTGCCAGCAGTTTACAGGGGGCAGTCATTCAGTACTTC	CASSLQGAVIQYF	.	TRBD1	TRBV12-3/TRBV12-4	TRBJ2-4
TGTGCCAGCAGGGGGGCTAGCGGGAGGAGTCCCTACAATGAGCAGTTCTTC	CASRGASGRSPYNEQFF	.	TRBD2	TRBV27	TRBJ2-1
TGTGCCAGCGCTGAGCGCGGAGGGGCTGAAGCTTTCTTT	CASAERGGAEAFF	many	.	TRBV5-6	TRBJ1-1
TGCAGTGCTAGAGCCGAGGGAAAGTCTGAAAAACTGTTTTTT	CSARAEGKSEKLFF	few	.	TRBV20-1	TRBJ1-4
TGTGCCAGCAGCTTGGGGGTGGAATATGGCTACACCTTC	CASSLGVEYGYTF	.	.	TRBV5-6	TRBJ1-2
TGTGCCAGCAGTTTGACCCGCTATGGCTACACCTTC	CASSLTRYGYTF	many	.	TRBV28	TRBJ1-2
TGTGCCAGCAGTTTGGGTGGGCAGAACAATCAGCCCCAGCATTTT	CASSLGGQNNQPQHF	many	.	TRBV12-3/TRBV12-4	TRBJ1-5
TGTGCCAGCAGTTTATTGGGGACTAGCGGGCATAATTCCTACGAGCAGTACTTC	CASSLLGTSGHNSYEQYF	few	TRBD2	TRBV28	TRBJ2-7
TGTGCCAGCAGCTTAGCGACAGGAGGGAATCAGCCCCAGCATTTT	CASSLATGGNQPQHF	many	.	TRBV7-8	TRBJ1-5
TGTGTCACCAGTGCCTCCTTCTTTAAGACCTCCTACAATGAGCAGTTCTTC	CVTSASFFKTSYNEQFF	few	.	TRBV24-1	TRBJ2-1